Each of the 27 T cell receptor beta chains below was sequenced from the same sample in a study of neurological immune-mediated disorders. As for time point: technical triplicate 2. MiXCR, run by TCRdb on the 5' RACE reads, gives a single entry per CDR3 protein. The table has tens of thousands of distinct CDR3 sequences, less than 25% seen once. Sequenced input: PBMCs. These receptors were collected from a man aged 55 to 70 with HTLV-1-associated myelopathy (HAM/TSP).

The table lists this clonotype with many counts. The rearrangement joins TRBV5-1 to TRBJ1-1; D possibly corresponds to TRBD1 (5 bases). The CDR3 runs 14 residues. V was shortened by 1 base and J by 4 bases, with 11 bases between the two germline ends. Germline V gives CDR1 SGHRS, CDR2 YFSETQ. The CDR3 spells CASSLTDGGTEAFF. The CDR3 bases are TGCGCCAGCAGCTTGACCGATGGGGGCACTGAAGCTTTCTTT.

This clonotype was counted at least ten times. The genes are TRBV28 and TRBJ1-1, with D perhaps TRBD1 (5 bases). The CDR3 totals 14 residues. Germline CDR1 MDHEN, CDR2 SYDVKM. V was clipped by 7 bases and J by 0 bases, with 12 bases between them. CDR3 sequence: CASITWGLNTEAFF. The CDR3 nucleotides read TGTGCCAGCATAACCTGGGGGTTGAACACTGAAGCTTTCTTT.

This clonotype was recorded at least ten times. The V call is TRBV3-1, the J call TRBJ1-2; perhaps TRBD1 as D (5 bases). This CDR3 has 14 residues. The germline V and J ends were trimmed by 6 bases and 7 bases, with 18 bases remaining between them. Germline CDR1 LGHDT, CDR2 YNNKEL (reference sequence). CDR3 sequence reads: CASSWQGALIGYTF. Written as DNA, the CDR3 is TGTGCCAGCAGTTGGCAGGGTGCACTTATTGGCTACACCTTC.

This clonotype was observed many times. CDR3 coding DNA: TGCGCCAGCAGCTTGGGAACGGGACAAGACTACGAGCAGTACTTC. Translated, it gives CASSLGTGQDYEQYF. J is TRBJ2-7 and V is TRBV5-1, with D tentatively TRBD1 (6 bases). This CDR3 region has 15 residues. CDR1 and CDR2 (germline): SGHRS, YFSETQ. V was pared by 0 bases and J by 3 bases, with 13 bases between.

The table lists this clonotype with many counts. J is TRBJ1-1 and V is TRBV5-1; D ambiguous. CDR3 length: 14 amino acids. Germline V gene lookup returns CDR1 SGHRS and CDR2 YFSETQ. The germline V and J ends were trimmed by 0 bases and 4 bases, with 10 bases remaining between them. The CDR3 region is CASSLEGLLTEAFF. CDR3 nucleotide sequence: TGCGCCAGCAGCTTGGAAGGGCTACTCACTGAAGCTTTCTTT.

This clonotype was recorded at least ten times. CDR3 DNA sequence: TGTGCCAGCAGCTTTGCGACGGGACGACGCGCCACCGGGGAGCTGTTTTTT. Its protein is CASSFATGRRATGELFF. J is TRBJ2-2 and V is TRBV7-8, with D tentatively TRBD1 or TRBD2 (5 bases each). The germline V gene encodes CDR1 SGHVS and CDR2 FQNEAQ. V shed 3 bases and J shed 4 bases, with 18 bases lying between them. CDR3 length equals 17 residues.

This clonotype showed up many times. The V gene is TRBV4-1, the J gene TRBJ1-1; 7 bases line up with TRBD1. The CDR3 is 14 amino acids. V lost 1 base to trimming and J lost 4 bases; unmatched junction nucleotides: 3. Germline V lookup: CDR1 MGHRA, CDR2 YSYEKL. CDR3 DNA sequence: TGCGCCAGCAGCCAAGTCAGGGGGAGCACTGAAGCTTTCTTT. Amino acids: CASSQVRGSTEAFF.

This clonotype was seen a few times. The chain recombines TRBV7-2 with TRBJ2-4, with D perhaps assigned TRBD1 or TRBD2 (5 bases each). CDR1 is SGHTA and CDR2 is FQGNSA in the germline V gene. CDR3 length: 14 residues. V lost 1 base and J 9 bases, leaving 13 bases between the germline ends. The CDR3 reads CASSLGGRQPIQYF. The CDR3 coding sequence is TGTGCCAGCAGCTTAGGGGGACGACAACCCATTCAGTACTTC.

The table lists this clonotype with many counts. The rearrangement links TRBV28 to TRBJ2-5; D not resolved. Trimming cost V 5 bases and J 5 bases, with 6 bases left between them. CDR3 length equals 11 residues. Looked up from germline, CDR1 is MDHEN and CDR2 is SYDVKM. CDR3 nucleotides: TGTGCCAGCAGTAAGTGGGAGACCCAGTACTTC. As protein: CASSKWETQYF.

This rearrangement joins TRBV3-1 to TRBJ2-2; 8 nucleotides agree with TRBD1. CDR1 and CDR2 from the germline V gene are LGHDT and YNNKEL (reference sequence). This CDR3 contains 16 residues. V gave up 5 bases and J gave up 1 base; unmatched junction bases: 6. CDR3: CASSYTGTGNTGELFF. The CDR3 nucleotides are TGTGCCAGCAGCTATACCGGGACAGGGAACACCGGGGAGCTGTTTTTT.

This clonotype was seen a single time. The CDR3 protein is CASSPTEGQGSGELFF. As DNA, the CDR3 is TGTGCCAGCAGCCCAACTGAGGGACAGGGATCTGGGGAGCTGTTTTTT. V usage is TRBV9 and J usage is TRBJ2-2; 9 bases line up with TRBD1. Germline assignment: CDR1 SGDLS and CDR2 YYNGEE. This CDR3 region has 16 residues. V dropped 4 bases and J dropped 8; count of bases not matched to a gene: 12.

The genes are TRBV10-3 and TRBJ2-6; 8 positions agree with TRBD1. The CDR3 has 18 amino acids. The J segment lost 0 bases and the V segment lost 3 bases, leaving 7 bases of the junction unmatched. The V gene's germline CDR1 is ENHRY and CDR2 SYGVKD. CDR3 coding DNA: TGTGCCATCAGTGAAAAGGACAGGGACATCTCTGGGGCCAACGTCCTGACTTTC. It translates to CAISEKDRDISGANVLTF.

This clonotype came up many times. The chain uses TRBV20-1 and TRBJ2-4, with TRBD2 matching over 12 bases. Germline CDR1 is DFQATT and CDR2 is SNEGSKA (reference sequence). The CDR3 spans 18 residues. V lost 0 bases to trimming and J lost 1 base; unmatched junction nucleotides: 7. CDR3 DNA: TGCAGTGCTAGAGATGGCCTAGCGGGAGGGCCCGCCAAAAACATTCAGTACTTC. Amino acid sequence: CSARDGLAGGPAKNIQYF.

Many counts were recorded for this clonotype. This rearrangement joins TRBV20-1 to TRBJ2-7; 11 nucleotides agree with TRBD1. Germline lookup yields CDR1 DFQATT and CDR2 SNEGSKA (reference sequence). With V trimmed by 3 bases and J by 5 bases, 9 bases remained unmatched. The CDR3 length is 15 residues. The CDR3 reads CSASVTGTGGDEQYF. As DNA, the CDR3 is TGCAGTGCTAGTGTAACCGGGACAGGGGGGGACGAGCAGTACTTC.

As for this clonotype: A much larger clonotype is one base distant, so this may be a read error. The genes are TRBV29-1 and TRBJ2-1; 11 positions match TRBD2. Germline V CDR1 and CDR2: SQVTM, ANQGSEA. The CDR3 is made up of 14 amino acids. The CDR3 DNA reads as TGCAGCGTCCTGTTAGCGGGAGGGCCGAGAGAGCAGTCCTTC. This sequence encodes CSVLLAGGPREQSF.

This clonotype was detected many times. J is TRBJ1-2 and V is TRBV4-1; no clear D. The V end was cut by 0 bases, the J end by 8 bases, with 13 bases between. The CDR3 is 14 amino acids. The germline CDR1 and CDR2 sequences are MGHRA and YSYEKL. The CDR3, as DNA: TGCGCCAGCAGCCAAGAATTTGAGGGTTCGGGCTACACCTTC. Translated, it gives CASSQEFEGSGYTF.

This clonotype was picked up many times. The chain carries TRBV12-3 or TRBV12-4 and TRBJ1-2; TRBD1 matches at 10 bases. J lost 7 bases, V lost 5 bases, and 7 bases had no gene match. The CDR3 runs to 14 residues. The CDR3 protein is CASSRTGGEAGYTF. The CDR3 DNA reads TGTGCCAGCAGTAGGACAGGGGGAGAGGCTGGCTACACCTTC.

This clonotype was seen many times. The genes are TRBV3-1 and TRBJ1-1; no firm D call. In germline, CDR1 is LGHDT, CDR2 YNNKEL (reference sequence). Trimming removed 4 bases at V and 4 bases at J, with 13 bases between. The CDR3 contains 14 residues. DNA of the CDR3: TGTGCCAGCAGCCCCGCTTACAGTAGCACTGAAGCTTTCTTT. As protein: CASSPAYSSTEAFF.

This clonotype appeared many times. This chain uses TRBV20-1 with TRBJ1-2, with D maybe TRBD1 (5 bases). This CDR3 has 12 residues. The ends were cut back, 3 bases at V and 5 bases at J, with 10 bases in the middle. Germline lookup yields CDR1 DFQATT and CDR2 SNEGSKA (reference sequence). The CDR3 is CSASVGGYGYTF. The CDR3 region has the DNA TGCAGTGCTAGTGTTGGGGGGTATGGCTACACCTTC.

This clonotype was seen only once. The chain carries TRBV29-1 and TRBJ2-2, with 13 positions matching TRBD2. The germline V gene has CDR1 SQVTM and CDR2 ANQGSEA. V lost 7 bases, J lost 3 bases, and 11 bases stayed unmatched. The CDR3 loop spans 17 amino acids. In DNA form, the CDR3 reads TGCAGCGGCGGGGGACTAGCGGGAAGGGAGTACACCGGGGAGCTGTTTTTT. Protein: CSGGGLAGREYTGELFF.

About this clonotype: The DNA is left out, because the CDR3 cannot be placed on it with certainty; the CDR3 is given as TCRdb lists it. This rearrangement joins TRBV5-1 to TRBJ2-7; the table's D call of TRBD2 was not tested on the DNA. The CDR3 is 21 residues long, ends included. The germline gives CDR1 SGHRS, CDR2 YFSETQ. CDR3 sequence reads: CASSFYICSAATSGRVYEQYF.

This clonotype was counted ten times or more. The V and J genes are TRBV5-6 and TRBJ1-2; 7 nucleotides line up with TRBD1. Germline-derived CDR1 and CDR2 are SGHDT and YYEEEE. This CDR3 comprises 19 residues. V shed 0 bases, J shed 6 bases, and the junction held 20 bases outside the gene matches. The CDR3 sequence is CASSLEGTDKTLPSDGYTF. The CDR3 coding sequence is TGTGCCAGCAGCTTGGAAGGGACAGACAAGACCCTCCCGTCTGATGGCTACACCTTC.

The chain joins TRBV5-1 to TRBJ2-1, with TRBD2 identical over 9 bases. CDR3 length equals 15 residues. V lost 0 bases and J lost 5; bases outside the gene matches: 3. Germline CDR1 and CDR2: SGHRS and YFSETQ. The CDR3 reads CASSLAASGNNEQFF. DNA of the CDR3: TGCGCCAGCAGCTTGGCGGCTAGCGGGAACAATGAGCAGTTCTTC.

The chain uses TRBV10-2 and TRBJ2-7, with TRBD2 matching over 10 bases. Germline lookup yields CDR1 WSHSY and CDR2 SAAADI. Trimming removed 3 bases from V and 3 bases from J; junction bases left unmatched: 8. The CDR3 extends over 16 amino acids. The CDR3 sequence is CASSDMVSGRLYEQYF. The CDR3 DNA is TGCGCCAGCAGTGATATGGTTAGCGGGAGGCTCTACGAGCAGTACTTC.

V and J are TRBV12-3 or TRBV12-4 and TRBJ2-7; D not certain. Trimming left V 4 bases short and J 2 bases short, with 6 bases between. The CDR3 is 12 residues long. CDR3: CASSSDAYEQYF. CDR3 nucleotides: TGTGCCAGCAGTTCGGATGCCTACGAGCAGTACTTC.

V gene TRBV7-2 combines with J gene TRBJ2-1, with a possible D match to TRBD2 (6 bases). Germline values: CDR1 SGHTA, CDR2 FQGNSA. The length of the CDR3 is 15 residues. Between the trimmed V and J ends, which lost 3 bases and 0 bases, there was a span of 9 bases. CDR3 sequence (DNA): TGTGCCAGCAGCTTGAGGACTACCTCCTACAATGAGCAGTTCTTC. Residues: CASSLRTTSYNEQFF.

The chain combines TRBV19 with TRBJ1-2; the D is unclear. The V end lost 4 bases, the J end lost 4 bases, and 13 bases lay between the germline ends. The CDR3 sequence is 14 residues long. Germline V CDR1 and CDR2: LNHDA, SQIVND (reference sequence). The chain's CDR3 is CASSTGPRSYGYTF. Written as DNA, the CDR3 is TGTGCCAGTAGTACGGGCCCCCGCAGCTATGGCTACACCTTC.